This record covers a single T cell receptor beta chain. Its specificity is not known. Described time point: blood 2 weeks post-SBRT. Treatment described: 15 Gy SBRT to primary tumor, nephrectomy 4 weeks later. Serial blood draws occurred at baseline and 2 and 4 weeks post-SBRT. This specimen belongs to a study of radiation and T cells in renal cell carcinoma. Overall study: Nephrectomy followed 15 Gy stereotactic body radiation by 4 weeks. Study conclusions and caveats: Top tumor clonotypes rose in blood 2 weeks post-radiation, then contracted.

The table came from immunoSEQ multiplex PCR; TCRdb's copy has only in-frame clones and leaves some out. The sample includes some 150,000 clones, 87% seen only once; the top ten take roughly 13%. The sample consisted of blood, taken from a patient whose treatment included radiotherapy and nephrectomy. The sequence came from a woman between 50 and 59 years old with renal cell carcinoma.

As DNA, the CDR3 is TGCGCCAGCAGCTCAAATAACTATGGCTACACCTTC. It specifies CASSSNNYGYTF. The chain combines TRBV5-1 with TRBJ1-2; no clear D gene. CDR1 is SGHRS, CDR2 YFSETQ, per germline. V was pared by 3 bases and J by 1 base, with 4 bases between. This CDR3 has 12 amino acids.